This T cell receptor (beta chain) originates from a study of blood T cells in healthy people across ages. General study findings and limits: Since the PBMCs were unsorted, naive and antigen-experienced cells could not be conclusively compared.

On this clonotype itself: The antigen is not known.

With V trimmed by 0 bases and J by 6 bases, 5 bases remained unmatched. Germline CDR1 reads DFQATT; CDR2 reads SNEGSKA (reference sequence). The CDR3 sequence is 14 residues long. It was with a sample-barcoded 5' primer and a J-beta primer mix that a second PCR of roughly 7 to 12 cycles was run. Each of the cDNA molecules was tagged by a template-switch adaptor with 12 random nucleotides. TCRdb re-called the 5' RACE reads with MiXCR, one entry per CDR3 protein. This sample has approximately 1.5 million distinct CDR3 sequences, with around 35% found just once. Aged roughly 6 to 90, donors were systemically healthy Caucasians from Russia.

Sequencing used blood. The chain carries TRBV20-1 and TRBJ1-5; 7 bases are a match to TRBD1. The receptor comes from a woman in her 30s in good health. CDR3 sequence: CSAREGGTGQPQHF. Written as DNA, the CDR3 is TGCAGTGCTAGAGAAGGGGGCACGGGTCAGCCCCAGCATTTT.